The rows below give T cell receptor beta chains drawn from one sample of a study of blood T cell repertoires in COVID-19. The table came from immunoSEQ multiplex PCR; TCRdb's copy has only in-frame clones and leaves some out. The table records about 200,000 clones, about nine tenths of them present only once. Sequencing input: PBMCs or T cells enriched from blood (not recorded which). The source is a young man who had recovered from COVID-19. CDR3s include the opening cysteine and the closing phenylalanine or tryptophan. Fields, in order: J gene, V gene, D gene, clone size, CDR3 DNA, CDR3 protein. A D gene is named only where the DNA matches it firmly. Part of the rows lack a size; the others show once, few, many or a class for expanded clones.

j_call: TRBJ2-1
v_call: TRBV20-1
d_call: NA
clone_size: NA
cdr3_nt: TGCAGTGCTAGTACTGGGGAGCGCCCCGACAATGAGCAGTTCTTC
cdr3_aa: CSASTGERPDNEQFF

j_call: TRBJ1-2
v_call: TRBV4-1
d_call: NA
clone_size: NA
cdr3_nt: TGCGCCAGCAGCCAAGTACTCGGGTCGGCTAACTATGGCTACACCTTC
cdr3_aa: CASSQVLGSANYGYTF

j_call: TRBJ2-2
v_call: TRBV5-8
d_call: NA
clone_size: NA
cdr3_nt: TGTGCCAGCAGCTCCAGGGTCACCGGGGAGCTGTTTTTT
cdr3_aa: CASSSRVTGELFF

j_call: TRBJ2-1
v_call: TRBV7-8
d_call: TRBD2
clone_size: once
cdr3_nt: TGTGCCAGCAGCTTAATGGGACTAGCGGCCTCCTACAATGAGCAGTTCTTC
cdr3_aa: CASSLMGLAASYNEQFF

j_call: TRBJ1-5
v_call: TRBV27
d_call: TRBD1
clone_size: NA
cdr3_nt: TGTGCCAGCAGTTTGACAGGGGGTAGCAATCAGCCCCAGCATTTT
cdr3_aa: CASSLTGGSNQPQHF

j_call: TRBJ2-3
v_call: TRBV28
d_call: TRBD2
clone_size: NA
cdr3_nt: TGTGCCAGCCAACTCCTGGGGGCGGGAGGGAACACAGATACGCAGTATTTT
cdr3_aa: CASQLLGAGGNTDTQYF

j_call: TRBJ2-7
v_call: TRBV9
d_call: TRBD2
clone_size: NA
cdr3_nt: TGTGCCAGCAGCGTATACGCGGGGGGGCAAGGCGAGCAGTACTTC
cdr3_aa: CASSVYAGGQGEQYF

j_call: TRBJ2-1
v_call: TRBV7-9
d_call: TRBD1
clone_size: NA
cdr3_nt: TGTGCCAGCAGCCGGGACAGGGCATTTTACAATGAGCAGTTCTTC
cdr3_aa: CASSRDRAFYNEQFF

j_call: TRBJ1-4
v_call: TRBV30
d_call: NA
clone_size: NA
cdr3_nt: TGTGCCTGGAGTGTACCGGGGGGCTTGTATGAAAAACTGTTTTTT
cdr3_aa: CAWSVPGGLYEKLFF

j_call: TRBJ2-3
v_call: TRBV9
d_call: TRBD2
clone_size: NA
cdr3_nt: TGTGCCAGCAGCGTAGGTAGGGGCGGGAGAGGTAGTGATACGCAGTATTTT
cdr3_aa: CASSVGRGGRGSDTQYF

j_call: TRBJ2-1
v_call: TRBV4-2
d_call: NA
clone_size: NA
cdr3_nt: TGTGCCAGCAGCCAAGAATTAAACAATGAGCAGTTCTTC
cdr3_aa: CASSQELNNEQFF

j_call: TRBJ2-3
v_call: TRBV29-1
d_call: TRBD1
clone_size: NA
cdr3_nt: TGCAGCATACATTGGGCGCAGGGGGCTGCAGATACGCAGTATTTT
cdr3_aa: CSIHWAQGAADTQYF

j_call: TRBJ1-2
v_call: TRBV28
d_call: NA
clone_size: NA
cdr3_nt: TGTGCCAGCACCTACGGGGTTATGCTTGCCTACACCTTC
cdr3_aa: CASTYGVMLAYTF

j_call: TRBJ1-2
v_call: TRBV30
d_call: NA
clone_size: NA
cdr3_nt: TGTGCCTGGAGTATGAGATCTAACTATGGCTACACCTTC
cdr3_aa: CAWSMRSNYGYTF

j_call: TRBJ2-1
v_call: TRBV24-1
d_call: TRBD1
clone_size: NA
cdr3_nt: TGTGCCACCAGTGATTATCGACACTCGAAGGACAGGGAACGGAATGAGCAGTTCTTC
cdr3_aa: CATSDYRHSKDRERNEQFF

j_call: TRBJ2-1
v_call: TRBV24-1
d_call: NA
clone_size: NA
cdr3_nt: TGTGCCACCAGACGAAACTCCACCCCTTACAATGAGCAGTTCTTC
cdr3_aa: CATRRNSTPYNEQFF

j_call: TRBJ2-7
v_call: TRBV11-2
d_call: TRBD1
clone_size: once
cdr3_nt: TGTGCCAGCAGCTTAGTACAGGGGGCCTACGAGCAGTACTTC
cdr3_aa: CASSLVQGAYEQYF

j_call: TRBJ2-7
v_call: TRBV7-9
d_call: TRBD1
clone_size: NA
cdr3_nt: TGTGCCAGCACCGGACAGGTTTACTACGAGCAGTACTTC
cdr3_aa: CASTGQVYYEQYF

j_call: TRBJ1-2
v_call: TRBV5-5
d_call: TRBD1
clone_size: NA
cdr3_nt: TGTGCCAGCAGCTTCCCGGGACAGGGGGCGTTTGGCTACACCTTC
cdr3_aa: CASSFPGQGAFGYTF

j_call: TRBJ1-1
v_call: TRBV7-2
d_call: TRBD1
clone_size: once
cdr3_nt: TGTGCCAGCAGCCGCGGGACAGTGAACACTGAAGCTTTCTTT
cdr3_aa: CASSRGTVNTEAFF

j_call: TRBJ2-7
v_call: TRBV2
d_call: NA
clone_size: once
cdr3_nt: TGTGCCAGCAGTGAGGGAGGCGAGCAGTACTTC
cdr3_aa: CASSEGGEQYF

j_call: TRBJ2-5
v_call: TRBV27
d_call: NA
clone_size: NA
cdr3_nt: TGTGCCAGCAGTGAGAACCTGGTAGATGAGACCCAGTACTTC
cdr3_aa: CASSENLVDETQYF

j_call: TRBJ2-7
v_call: TRBV18
d_call: NA
clone_size: NA
cdr3_nt: TGTGCCAGCTCACCTGCTAGCGCTAGCTACGAGCAGTACTTC
cdr3_aa: CASSPASASYEQYF

j_call: TRBJ1-2
v_call: TRBV3-1/TRBV3-2
d_call: NA
clone_size: NA
cdr3_nt: TGTGCCAGCAGCCAAGGGGCGGGTCCGAACTATGGCTACACCTTC
cdr3_aa: CASSQGAGPNYGYTF

j_call: TRBJ1-1
v_call: TRBV6-2/TRBV6-3
d_call: NA
clone_size: NA
cdr3_nt: TGTGCCAGCAGTTATTTCAGGGTTCATAGGAACACTGAAGCTTTCTTT
cdr3_aa: CASSYFRVHRNTEAFF

j_call: TRBJ2-7
v_call: TRBV27
d_call: NA
clone_size: NA
cdr3_nt: TGTGCCAGCAGTTTCCTCTCCTACGAGCAGTACTTC
cdr3_aa: CASSFLSYEQYF

j_call: TRBJ2-5
v_call: TRBV4-3
d_call: TRBD2
clone_size: few
cdr3_nt: TGCGCCAGCAGCCAAAGAACCGGGACTAGCGGGGGTCTAGGGACCCAGTACTTC
cdr3_aa: CASSQRTGTSGGLGTQYF

j_call: TRBJ1-1
v_call: TRBV18
d_call: NA
clone_size: NA
cdr3_nt: TGTGCCAGCTCACCTAACGACAGGCTGAACACTGAAGCTTTCTTT
cdr3_aa: CASSPNDRLNTEAFF

j_call: TRBJ2-6
v_call: TRBV29-1
d_call: NA
clone_size: NA
cdr3_nt: TGCAGCGTTGAAGGCCGCCAGGACTCTGGGGCCAACGTCCTGACTTTC
cdr3_aa: CSVEGRQDSGANVLTF

j_call: TRBJ2-1
v_call: TRBV6-5
d_call: TRBD2
clone_size: once
cdr3_nt: TGTGCCAGCAGTTCCCCCGGGACTAGCGGTAACAATGAGCAGTTCTTC
cdr3_aa: CASSSPGTSGNNEQFF

j_call: TRBJ2-7
v_call: TRBV28
d_call: TRBD2
clone_size: NA
cdr3_nt: TGTGCCAGCAGTTTTAGGCGGGAGGGCCCCTACGAGCAGTACTTC
cdr3_aa: CASSFRREGPYEQYF

j_call: TRBJ2-7
v_call: TRBV11-3
d_call: NA
clone_size: NA
cdr3_nt: TGTGCCAGCAGCTTAGGGGGGGACTCCTACGAGCAGTACTTC
cdr3_aa: CASSLGGDSYEQYF

j_call: TRBJ2-1
v_call: TRBV5-5
d_call: NA
clone_size: NA
cdr3_nt: TGTGCCAGCAGCCCACAGTCCTACAATGAGCAGTTCTTC
cdr3_aa: CASSPQSYNEQFF

j_call: TRBJ1-6
v_call: TRBV5-1
d_call: NA
clone_size: NA
cdr3_nt: TGCGCCAGCCGCCCCGGTTCGGATTCACCCCTCCACTTT
cdr3_aa: CASRPGSDSPLHF

j_call: TRBJ1-3
v_call: TRBV7-8
d_call: NA
clone_size: NA
cdr3_nt: TGTGCCAGCAGCTTAGTCGTAGGAGCTGGAAACACCATATATTTT
cdr3_aa: CASSLVVGAGNTIYF

j_call: TRBJ2-1
v_call: TRBV6-2/TRBV6-3
d_call: NA
clone_size: NA
cdr3_nt: TGTGCCAGCAGTTACGAGGGGGTGCGGTACAATGAGCAGTTCTTC
cdr3_aa: CASSYEGVRYNEQFF